This TCR beta chain was recorded in a study of T cell responses to AZD1222 COVID-19 vaccine. The germline gives CDR1 MDHEN, CDR2 SYDVKM. Trimming removed 1 base from V and 5 bases from J, with 11 bases in between. This CDR3 contains 14 residues. The protocol was immunoSEQ multiplex PCR, while the TCRdb copy is restricted to in-frame clones and leaves out a portion. The data contain about 150,000 clones, about nine tenths of them singletons. The specimen was peripheral blood, collected on day 0 of AZD1222 vaccination. The TCR comes from an adult in good health. The rearrangement joins TRBV28 to TRBJ1-1; tentative D call: TRBD1 (5 bases). CDR3 DNA sequence: TGTGCCAGCAGTTTATCCGGGGCAGGGACTGAAGCTTTCTTT. Its protein is CASSLSGAGTEAFF.